This TCR beta chain was found in a study of shared clonotypes between healthy human individuals. Remarks on this clone: The antigen is unknown.

Study-wide points: Among donors, sharing of clonotypes was expected to be affected by sequencing depth. Across subsets, estimated richness was generally greater for naive than for memory populations.

Deep-level settings were used for running the assay. Authors' data handling: In the immunoSEQ data, sequences were junction-only and lacked quality scores, so filtering differed. The table came from immunoSEQ multiplex PCR; TCRdb's copy has only in-frame clones and leaves some out. V, J and clone size are taken as reported in that table, and D and trimming were inferred from the DNA itself. This sample carries about 2.3 million clones, more than 80% of them seen once, and the ten largest clones take about 0.41%. The CDR3 contains 13 residues. V shed 2 bases and J shed 2 bases, with 6 bases lying between them. Germline V gene sequence: CDR1 ENHRY, CDR2 SYGVKD.

The source is a man younger than 35 in good health. Some clones in this sample may be carry-over from other donors' samples. Sequencing was performed on naive CD4+ T cells from PBMCs. Subset described: CD45RA+ positively selected. The chain recombines TRBV10-3 with TRBJ1-1, with no clear D. CDR3 DNA: TGTGCCATCAGTGAGCTCGAAAACACTGAAGCTTTCTTT. It is translated as CAISELENTEAFF.